These T cell receptor beta chains were read from a single sample in a study of blood T cell repertoires in COVID-19. Sequenced by immunoSEQ multiplex PCR; TCRdb stores in-frame clones only, minus some. The sample holds about 62,000 clones, under 85% seen once. Sequenced material: peripheral blood. The source is a woman at least 80 years old with active or convalescent COVID-19. Each CDR3 is given with its conserved first and last residue. The D gene is left open where the match is weak. Size tells how often a clone was seen (once, few, many) or the class of an expanded clone, and some rows leave it out.

>TRBV5-6|TRBJ1-1|-|-
TGTGCCAGCAGCTTCCTGGGGGGGCCCACTGAAGCTTTCTTT
CASSFLGGPTEAFF
>TRBV30|TRBJ2-7|-|-
TGTGCCTGGAGTGTACTCTACGAGCAGTACTTC
CAWSVLYEQYF
>TRBV4-1|TRBJ1-5|TRBD1|-
TGCGCCAGCAGCCTCTTGTCGGAATACAGGGGACGCAATCAGCCCCAGCATTTT
CASSLLSEYRGRNQPQHF
>TRBV27|TRBJ1-1|-|-
TGTGCCAGCAGTCGCCGGATGGGCAGCGGATACACTGAAGCTTTCTTT
CASSRRMGSGYTEAFF
>TRBV11-3|TRBJ1-1|-|-
TGTGCCAGCAGCCAGAACACTGAAGCTTTCTTT
CASSQNTEAFF
>TRBV18|TRBJ2-7|TRBD2|-
TGTGCCAGCTCACGGGGGGGGGACCCCTACGAGCAGTACTTC
CASSRGGDPYEQYF
>TRBV5-1|TRBJ1-1|-|-
TGCGCCAGCAGCTTGGCAGGGTCGGACACTGAAGCTTTCTTT
CASSLAGSDTEAFF
>TRBV18|TRBJ2-5|-|-
TGTGCCAGCTCAGAAGGACAGCAAGAGACCCAGTACTTC
CASSEGQQETQYF
>TRBV5-1|TRBJ1-4|TRBD1|-
TGCGCCAGCAGCTTTAGCGGGACAGGGGACGAAAAACTGTTTTTT
CASSFSGTGDEKLFF
>TRBV7-3|TRBJ1-5|TRBD1|-
TGTGCCAGCAGCTTGGCAGGGGGACAGCCCCAGCATTTT
CASSLAGGQPQHF
>TRBV30|TRBJ1-1|-|-
TGTGCCTGGAGTGGCTGGGGGGGGCGGTCGAACACTGAAGCTTTCTTT
CAWSGWGGRSNTEAFF
>TRBV5-6|TRBJ1-6|TRBD1|once
TGTGCCAGCAGCCGGGACAGGGGTAATTCACCCCTCCACTTT
CASSRDRGNSPLHF
>TRBV7-9|TRBJ1-2|-|-
TGTGCCAGCAGCTTAGGGGGGGATGGCTACACCTTC
CASSLGGDGYTF
>TRBV11-3|TRBJ1-3|-|-
TGTGCCAGCAGCTTAGTCCCTAGACAGGTCCACTTT
CASSLVPRQVHF
>TRBV9|TRBJ1-1|-|-
TGTGCCAGCAGCACAAACGGACAGACGAACACTGAAGCTTTCTTT
CASSTNGQTNTEAFF
>TRBV6-4|TRBJ2-3|TRBD2|once
TGTGCCAGCAGCGAGCGGGGAACTAGCACAGATACGCAGTATTTT
CASSERGTSTDTQYF
>TRBV19|TRBJ1-5|TRBD1|few
TGTGCCAGTAGTGGGACAGGGGGGCGGCCTAGCAATCAGCCCCAGCATTTT
CASSGTGGRPSNQPQHF
>TRBV9|TRBJ2-1|TRBD1|-
TGTGCCAGCAGCGCAAGAGGGGGGACAGGGGCAAATGAGCAGTTCTTC
CASSARGGTGANEQFF
>TRBV29-1|TRBJ1-1|-|-
TGCATCGTCAGGGGCCTAGGGAACACTGAAGCTTTCTTT
CIVRGLGNTEAFF
>TRBV11-2|TRBJ2-4|TRBD2|-
TGTGCCAGCAGCTTAGAGCGGACTAGCGGGGGGGCCGGGTCCAAAAACATTCAGTACTTC
CASSLERTSGGAGSKNIQYF
>TRBV10-3|TRBJ1-6|TRBD1|-
TGTGCCACTGGACAGGGACCTATCGGGGATTCACCCCTCCACTTT
CATGQGPIGDSPLHF
>TRBV20-1|TRBJ2-3|TRBD2|-
TGCAGTGCTAGTGAGGGCGGGGGGCCCGGGAGCACAGATACGCAGTATTTT
CSASEGGGPGSTDTQYF
>TRBV2|TRBJ1-2|TRBD1|-
TGTGCCAGCAGTGGACAGGGCTATGGCTACACCTTC
CASSGQGYGYTF
>TRBV18|TRBJ1-6|-|few
TGTGCCAGCTCACCTGTCGTTGGAGACGCCAATTCACCCCTCCACTTT
CASSPVVGDANSPLHF
>TRBV20-1|TRBJ1-1|-|-
TGCAGTGCTAGTTCTGGACACGAAATGAACACTGAAGCTTTCTTT
CSASSGHEMNTEAFF
>TRBV18|TRBJ1-2|-|-
TGTGCCAGCTCACCCGTACAGGGAGACTATGGCTACACCTTC
CASSPVQGDYGYTF
>TRBV7-3|TRBJ1-1|-|-
TGTGCCAGCAGCTTAGGACATACGAACACTGAAGCTTTCTTT
CASSLGHTNTEAFF
>TRBV11-2|TRBJ1-4|TRBD1|-
TGTGCCAGCAGCTGGGACCGGGACAGAAACGAAAAACTGTTTTTT
CASSWDRDRNEKLFF
>TRBV29-1|TRBJ1-5|-|-
TGCAGCGTTATTACGGGGGGCAGGCAGCCCCAGCATTTT
CSVITGGRQPQHF
>TRBV5-6|TRBJ1-1|-|-
TGTGCCAGCAGCTTAATAGGGGGTCCCACTGAAGCTTTCTTT
CASSLIGGPTEAFF